This record concerns one T cell receptor (beta chain) sequence. Repertoires were generated with immunoSEQ multiplex PCR, while TCRdb's copy carries only in-frame clones and drops some. The data contain 75,000 to 95,000 clones, 70% to 90% of them singletons. This record belongs to a study of blood T cell repertoires in COVID-19. The specimen sequenced was peripheral blood. The TCR originated in a man aged 60 to 75 with acute or convalescent COVID-19.

The CDR3 here is CASGQAYNSPLHF. CDR3 DNA: TGTGCCAGCGGACAGGCCTATAATTCACCCCTCCACTTT. V usage is TRBV2 and J usage is TRBJ1-6; 7 nucleotides agree with TRBD1. Germline CDR1 and CDR2: SNHLY and FYNNEI. This CDR3 spans 13 amino acids. Trimming cost V 8 bases and J 2 bases; bases outside gene matches: 0.